This T cell receptor (beta chain) was found in a study of technical replicates of blood from a few donors. Measured with immunoSEQ multiplex PCR; TCRdb has only the in-frame clones, and not every one. Of about 81,000 clones listed, approximately 75% are singletons. CDR3 length equals 13 residues. Trimming cost V 2 bases and J 7 bases; bases outside gene matches: 4. The V gene's germline CDR1 is GTSNPN and CDR2 SVGIG (reference sequence). V gene TRBV30 combines with J gene TRBJ1-5, with TRBD1 matching 8 bases. The sequencing input was PBMCs. The sequence was collected from a human donor in good health. Some clones in this sample may be carry-over from other donors' samples. The DNA of the CDR3 is TGTGCCTGGAGTACGACAGGGGAGCAGCCCCAGCATTTT. This translates into CAWSTTGEQPQHF. Full variable domain (rest looked up from reference TRBV30 and TRBJ1-5): SQTIHQWPATLVQPVGSPLSLECTVEGTSNPNLYWYRQAAGRGLQLLFYSVGIGQISSEVPQNLSASRPQDRQFILSSKKLLLSDSGFYLCAWSTTGEQPQHFGDGTRLSIL.